The T cell receptor beta chain under discussion was sequenced for a study of cytomegalovirus exposure and HLA in healthy donors. At the level of the study: There were under 130 million unique TCR beta sequences, drawn from about 180 million T cells, in an earlier analysis.

Primers for the PCR totalled 60 Vbeta and 13 Jbeta. The table came from immunoSEQ multiplex PCR; TCRdb's copy has only in-frame clones and leaves some out. The sample has 100,000 to 150,000 clones, roughly a tenth seen once. This clone was seen many times. As yet, its antigen is unknown. General study points: Some V segments could not be told apart, so they were left out, TRBV6-2 and TRBV6-3 among them. Evidence from a later analysis indicated that most CMV-associated TCR beta chains looked HLA-restricted. Most TCR beta V segments were productive about 90% or about 30% of the time in an earlier analysis.

The V segment lost 3 bases and the J segment 5 bases; nucleotides outside the gene matches: 7. Germline-derived CDR1 and CDR2 are MNHNS and SASEGT. This CDR3 has 15 residues. The TCR sequence derives from a woman under 30 in good health and CMV-seropositive. Sequencing input: PBMCs. The chain links TRBV6-1 to TRBJ2-7, with 10 bases aligning to TRBD2. The CDR3 coding sequence is TGTGCCAGCAGTGACTCTAGCGGGAGAAGCGACGAGCAGTACTTC. Translating it yields CASSDSSGRSDEQYF.